A single sample is the source of the 2 T cell receptor beta chains below, sequenced in a study of identical twins. From the 5' RACE reads, TCRdb called clonotypes with MiXCR, one entry per CDR3 protein. The table records approximately 230,000 distinct CDR3 sequences, over 5.5% of them present only once. These sequences were also reported in another study, on T cells expressing NK-cell markers.

The sequencing input was CD8+ T cells sorted from blood. Receptors were obtained from a woman aged 18-29 years in good health.

The genes are TRBV14 and TRBJ2-3; D ambiguous. CDR3 size: 15 residues. Germline lookup yields CDR1 SGHDN and CDR2 FVKESK. V lost 3 bases, J lost 3 bases, and 13 bases lay in between. The CDR3, as DNA: TGTGCCAGCAGCCAGCAACAAGCGACTACAGATACGCAGTATTTT. Protein product: CASSQQQATTDTQYF.

In this sample, this clonotype turned up a few times. This chain links TRBV30 with TRBJ2-7, with 12 bases fitting TRBD1. In germline, CDR1 is GTSNPN, CDR2 SVGIG (reference sequence). The CDR3 loop spans 14 amino acids. J was trimmed by 5 bases and V by 0 bases; bases with no gene match: 2. This CDR3 reads CAWSVGTGGDEQYF. The CDR3 DNA is TGTGCCTGGAGTGTTGGGACAGGGGGCGACGAGCAGTACTTC.